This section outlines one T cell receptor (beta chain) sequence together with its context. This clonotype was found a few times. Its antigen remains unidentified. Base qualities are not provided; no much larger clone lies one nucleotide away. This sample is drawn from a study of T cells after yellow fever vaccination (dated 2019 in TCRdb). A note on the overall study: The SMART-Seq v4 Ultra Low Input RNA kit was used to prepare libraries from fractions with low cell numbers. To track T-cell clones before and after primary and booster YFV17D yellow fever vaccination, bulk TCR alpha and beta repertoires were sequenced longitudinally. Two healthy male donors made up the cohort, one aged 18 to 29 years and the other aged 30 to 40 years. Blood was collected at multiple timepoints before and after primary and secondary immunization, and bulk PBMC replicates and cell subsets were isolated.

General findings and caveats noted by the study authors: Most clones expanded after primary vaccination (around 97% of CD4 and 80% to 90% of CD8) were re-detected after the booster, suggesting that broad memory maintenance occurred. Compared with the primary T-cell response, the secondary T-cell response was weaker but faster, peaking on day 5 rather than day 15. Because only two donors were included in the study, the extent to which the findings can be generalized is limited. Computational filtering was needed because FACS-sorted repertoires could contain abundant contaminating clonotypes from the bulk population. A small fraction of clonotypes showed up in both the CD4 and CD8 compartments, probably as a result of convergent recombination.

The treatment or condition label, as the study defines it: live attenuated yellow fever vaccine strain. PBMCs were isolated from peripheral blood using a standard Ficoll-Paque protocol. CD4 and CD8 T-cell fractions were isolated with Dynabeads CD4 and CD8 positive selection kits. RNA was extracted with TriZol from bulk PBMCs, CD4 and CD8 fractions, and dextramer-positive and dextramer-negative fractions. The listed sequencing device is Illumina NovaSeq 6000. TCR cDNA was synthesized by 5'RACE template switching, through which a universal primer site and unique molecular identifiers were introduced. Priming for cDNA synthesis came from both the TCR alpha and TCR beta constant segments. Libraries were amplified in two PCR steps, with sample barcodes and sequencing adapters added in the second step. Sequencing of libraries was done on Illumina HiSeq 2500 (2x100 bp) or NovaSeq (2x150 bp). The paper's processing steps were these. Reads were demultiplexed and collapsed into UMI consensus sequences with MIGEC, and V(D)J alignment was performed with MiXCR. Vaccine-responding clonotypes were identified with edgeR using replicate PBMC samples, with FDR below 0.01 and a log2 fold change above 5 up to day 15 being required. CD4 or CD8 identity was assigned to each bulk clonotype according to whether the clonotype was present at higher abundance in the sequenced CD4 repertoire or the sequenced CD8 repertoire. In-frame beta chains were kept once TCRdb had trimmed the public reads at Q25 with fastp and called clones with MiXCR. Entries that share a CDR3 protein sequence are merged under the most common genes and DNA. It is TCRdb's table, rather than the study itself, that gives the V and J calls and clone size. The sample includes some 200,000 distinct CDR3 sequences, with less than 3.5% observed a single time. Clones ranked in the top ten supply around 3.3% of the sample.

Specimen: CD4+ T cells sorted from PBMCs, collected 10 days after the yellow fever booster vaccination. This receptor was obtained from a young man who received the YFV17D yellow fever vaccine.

The CDR3 reads CASSLAVTGELFF. In nucleotides, the sequence is TGTGCCAGCAGCTTAGCAGTAACCGGGGAGCTGTTTTTT. Recombination linked TRBV7-2 to TRBJ2-2; no D gene can be assigned with confidence. Trimming costs V 0 bases and J 5 bases, and their ends lie 4 bases apart. In the germline V gene, CDR1 corresponds to SGHTA and CDR2 to FQGNSA. From its cysteine to its phenylalanine, the CDR3 spans 13 amino acids. Just the 39-base CDR3 DNA is kept, in frame starting at base 1. Where the CDR3 stops, the reference TRBV7-2 and TRBJ2-2 genes take over; the full variable domain is GAGVSQSPSNKVTEKGKDVELRCDPISGHTALYWYRQSLGQGLEFLIYFQGNSAPDKSGLPSDRFSAERTGGSVSTLTIQRTQQEDSAVYLCASSLAVTGELFFGEGSRLTVL.